These T cell receptor beta chains were read from a single sample in a study of response to subunit inactivated influenza vaccine. Each CDR3 protein gets one entry after TCRdb re-called the RT-PCR reads with MiXCR. The sample lists 710,000 or so distinct CDR3 sequences, 15% to 18% occurring once. Sequenced material: PBMCs from blood, taken 12 days after vaccination. The origin of the receptors is a man between 45 and 60 years old who received an inactivated influenza vaccine. The CDR3 runs from the conserved cysteine through the conserved F or W. The D gene is left open where the match is weak. Only part of the rows carry a size: once, few, many, or a class if the clone is expanded.

v_call	j_call	d_call	clone_size	cdr3_length	cdr3_nt	cdr3_aa
TRBV20-1	TRBJ1-4	TRBD1	few	14	TGCAGTGCTAGAATACAGGGGGGAAATGAAAAACTGTTTTTT	CSARIQGGNEKLFF
TRBV6-2/TRBV6-3	TRBJ2-6	-	-	15	TGTGCCAGCAGTTACGGGGGGCGTAGGGCCAACGTCCTGACTTTC	CASSYGGRRANVLTF
TRBV12-3/TRBV12-4	TRBJ1-1	-	few	14	TGTGCCAGCAGTTTAGGGCAGGGGCAGGGTGAAGCTTTCTTT	CASSLGQGQGEAFF
TRBV4-2	TRBJ2-1	-	few	20	TGTGCCAGCAGCCTACCCCTTCTCGTCCACACAGGGAGCTCCTACAATGAGCAGTTCTTC	CASSLPLLVHTGSSYNEQFF
TRBV5-5	TRBJ1-6	-	-	17	TGTGCCAGCAGCCGGAACCCCATCGAGGGCAGGAATTCACCCCTCCACTTT	CASSRNPIEGRNSPLHF
TRBV4-3	TRBJ1-6	-	few	15	TGCGCCAGCAGCCAAGATACCTTCGGGGCTTCACCCCTCCACTTT	CASSQDTFGASPLHF
TRBV14	TRBJ2-7	-	few	13	TGTGCCAGCAGCCAGCCGAGCTCCTACGAGCAGTACTTC	CASSQPSSYEQYF
TRBV4-2	TRBJ2-3	TRBD2	-	16	TGTGCCAGCAGCCAAGATGCGGGAGGGAGCACAGATACGCAGTATTTT	CASSQDAGGSTDTQYF
TRBV29-1	TRBJ2-3	TRBD2	few	13	TGCAGCGTTGTTCGGGAGGGCCTTGATACGCAGTATTTT	CSVVREGLDTQYF
TRBV12-3/TRBV12-4	TRBJ2-5	-	few	15	TGTGCCAGCAGTTCGTCGGGGGGCTCCCAAGAGACCCAGTACTTC	CASSSSGGSQETQYF
TRBV12-3/TRBV12-4	TRBJ1-3	-	-	13	TGTGCCAGCAGTCCCTCGGGGCGAAACACCATATATTTT	CASSPSGRNTIYF
TRBV28	TRBJ2-5	TRBD2	-	15	TGTGCCAGCAGCCCGGGACTAGCGGGGTCAGAGACCCAGTACTTC	CASSPGLAGSETQYF
TRBV10-3	TRBJ2-7	TRBD1	few	14	TGTGCCATCAGTGGGGACAGGAGCTCCTACGAGCAGTACTTC	CAISGDRSSYEQYF
TRBV11-2	TRBJ2-3	-	few	14	TGTGCCAGCAGCTCCTTGACCGTCACAGATACGCAGTATTTT	CASSSLTVTDTQYF
TRBV7-9	TRBJ2-2	-	few	15	TGTGCCAGCACCCTCGGGGGCGTCGACACCGGGGAGCTGTTTTTT	CASTLGGVDTGELFF
TRBV27	TRBJ2-7	-	few	13	TGTGCCAGCAGCACCAAGGCTTCGTACGAGCAGTACTTC	CASSTKASYEQYF
TRBV2	TRBJ1-4	TRBD1	few	16	TGTGCCAGCAGTGTACGACAGGGGGCCTCTAATGAAAAACTGTTTTTT	CASSVRQGASNEKLFF
TRBV4-2	TRBJ1-5	TRBD1	many	15	TGTGCCAGCAGCCAGGTTGGACAGGGCAATCAGCCCCAGCATTTT	CASSQVGQGNQPQHF
TRBV4-2	TRBJ2-5	-	many	14	TGTGCCAGCAGCCAAGATCGGGGGGCCGAGACCCAGTACTTC	CASSQDRGAETQYF
TRBV25-1	TRBJ1-1	-	few	14	TGTGCCAGCAGTGACGCAGGGAGGAACACTGAAGCTTTCTTT	CASSDAGRNTEAFF
TRBV5-1	TRBJ2-7	TRBD2	-	16	TGCGCCAGCAGCTTGGCGACTAGCGGGAGGACGTACGAGCAGTACTTC	CASSLATSGRTYEQYF
TRBV29-1	TRBJ2-5	-	-	13	TGCAGCGTTGAAGGGCGCGTCGCGGGGACCCAGTACTTC	CSVEGRVAGTQYF
TRBV24-1	TRBJ2-3	TRBD1	-	16	TGTGCCACCAGTGACTTCGGACAGGGGGGTGAAGATACGCAGTATTTT	CATSDFGQGGEDTQYF
TRBV10-3	TRBJ2-3	TRBD2	-	17	TGTGCCATCAGGAGAGAATTTACTAGCGGACCCTCAGATACGCAGTATTTT	CAIRREFTSGPSDTQYF
TRBV12-3/TRBV12-4	TRBJ2-7	TRBD1	-	14	TGTGCCAGCAATCGGGACAGGGTCCCCCACGAGCAGTACTTC	CASNRDRVPHEQYF
TRBV12-3/TRBV12-4	TRBJ2-3	-	-	12	TGTGCCAGCGGACAGCTCTTAGATACGCAGTATTTT	CASGQLLDTQYF
TRBV5-6	TRBJ1-1	-	-	13	TGTGCCAGCAGCGGAGGGCCGAACACTGAAGCTTTCTTT	CASSGGPNTEAFF
TRBV20-1	TRBJ1-1	-	-	13	TGCAGTGCCTTTACTCAGGGTTTCACTGAAGCTTTCTTT	CSAFTQGFTEAFF
TRBV29-1	TRBJ2-7	-	few	12	TGCAGCGCCGAGGGGTCTACCTACGAGCAGTACTTC	CSAEGSTYEQYF
TRBV20-1	TRBJ2-3	-	few	13	TGCAGTGCTCTCACTACCGGGCCTGATACGCAGTATTTT	CSALTTGPDTQYF
TRBV6-1	TRBJ1-3	-	-	14	TGTGCCACACAAGACGGTATCTCTGGAAACACCATATATTTT	CATQDGISGNTIYF
TRBV14	TRBJ2-5	-	-	14	TGTGCCAGCAGCCAACACAGAGCACAGGTGACCCAGTACTTC	CASSQHRAQVTQYF
TRBV6-1	TRBJ2-1	TRBD2	few	15	TGTGCCAGCAACGAAGGGCTAGCGGGAGTTAATGAGCAGTTCTTC	CASNEGLAGVNEQFF
TRBV20-1	TRBJ2-1	-	many	14	TGCAGTGCTATTGTACCCCCCAATAACAATGAGCAGTTCTTC	CSAIVPPNNNEQFF
TRBV20-1	TRBJ2-5	-	-	14	TGCAGTGCTAGAGACCACCGGGACTTCTCTGCCCAGTACTTC	CSARDHRDFSAQYF
TRBV19	TRBJ1-1	TRBD1	-	12	TGTGCCAGTAATCAGGGGGGCACTGAAGCTTTCTTT	CASNQGGTEAFF
TRBV5-1	TRBJ2-1	-	few	14	TGCGCCAGCAGCATGACAGGAGATTACAATGAGCAGTTCTTC	CASSMTGDYNEQFF
TRBV12-3/TRBV12-4	TRBJ2-3	-	many	13	TGTGCCAGCAGTGAGTGGGGCACAGATACGCAGTATTTT	CASSEWGTDTQYF
TRBV20-1	TRBJ2-1	TRBD1	many	16	TGCAGTGCTAGAGATTTTCGGACAGGGTCCTACAATGAGCAGTTCTTC	CSARDFRTGSYNEQFF
TRBV12-3/TRBV12-4	TRBJ2-6	-	-	16	TGTGCCAGCAGTTTAGATACAGGGACTGGGGCCAACGTCCTGACTTTC	CASSLDTGTGANVLTF
TRBV7-9	TRBJ2-1	-	-	15	TGTGCCAGCACCCAGATGGGGGGCACGTACAATGAGCAGTTCTTC	CASTQMGGTYNEQFF
TRBV9	TRBJ2-2	TRBD2	-	13	TGTGCCAGCACGGGGGGGGCCAACGGGGAGCTGTTTTTT	CASTGGANGELFF
TRBV6-5	TRBJ2-7	TRBD1	few	16	TGTGCCAGCAGTTACTCGCCCGGGACAGGGATATACGAGCAGTACTTC	CASSYSPGTGIYEQYF
TRBV5-6	TRBJ1-1	-	-	17	TGTGCCAGCAGCTTGGGAATAGTTGTGTCGCGGGAGACTGAAGCTTTCTTT	CASSLGIVVSRETEAFF
TRBV11-2	TRBJ1-2	-	-	14	TGTGCCAGCAGCTTATGGGGGGCCAACTATGGCTACACCTTC	CASSLWGANYGYTF
TRBV4-1	TRBJ2-7	TRBD2	-	16	TGCGCCAGCAGCCAAGTGGGACTAGCGGGAGGAGACGAGCAGTACTTC	CASSQVGLAGGDEQYF
TRBV4-3	TRBJ1-2	TRBD1	few	16	TGCGCCAGCAGCCAAACAACAGGGGCCCTAAACTATGGCTACACCTTC	CASSQTTGALNYGYTF
TRBV6-2/TRBV6-3	TRBJ2-1	TRBD1	-	18	TGTGCCAGCAGTTATAACCCGAAGACAGGGGTCTTCTACAATGAGCAGTTCTTC	CASSYNPKTGVFYNEQFF